This T cell receptor beta chain stems from a study of siplizumab effects on memory and regulatory T cells. Profiled with immunoSEQ multiplex PCR; TCRdb holds only in-frame clones, not every one. This sample has about 100,000 clones, with about 93% found just once. The CDR3 loop spans 14 amino acids. V shed 8 bases and J shed 0 bases, with 10 bases lying between them. CDR1 and CDR2 from the germline V gene are LNHDA and SQIVND (reference sequence). Study observations and caveats: In siplizumab cultures, the suppressive function of proliferating Tregs remained unconfirmed. Naive T cells were seen as more diverse than memory cells and as major alloresponse contributors.

With respect to this clone: Its matching antigen is unknown.

The specimen was non-Treg CD4+ T cells sorted from blood. The rearrangement links TRBV19 to TRBJ1-4; D is uncertain. This receptor was obtained from a human donor in good health. The CDR3 DNA reads TGTGCCAGTCGTCGGGAGACAACTAATGAAAAACTGTTTTTT. This codes for CASRRETTNEKLFF.